These 23 T cell receptor beta chains share one sample of origin, sequenced in a study of blood T cell repertoires in COVID-19 (dated by TCRdb to about 2020). Library prep was done by the immunoSEQ multiplex PCR assay. Imported from immuneACCESS, the table was reduced by TCRdb to in-frame sequences with V and J called. These copies leave out some clones; in studies compared against another copy, an unresolved V gene accounts for under half, and the cause of the remainder is not known. The sample data list under 250,000 clones, and approximately 78% of these were observed just once. The top ten constitute over 4% of the sample. The sequenced material came from peripheral blood. The receptors derive from a woman aged 70 to 79 with COVID-19, enrolled during active disease.

The rearrangement links TRBV2 to TRBJ1-5; no clear D gene. CDR3 length: 15 residues. The ends were cut back, 6 bases at V and 0 bases at J, with 12 bases in the middle. Germline-derived CDR1 and CDR2 are SNHLY and FYNNEI. Written as DNA, the CDR3 is TGTGCCAGCAGCCTTGAGGCCTATAGCAATCAGCCCCAGCATTTT. This gives the protein CASSLEAYSNQPQHF.

The chain couples TRBV28 to TRBJ2-2; 11 bases align to TRBD1. The germline gives CDR1 MDHEN, CDR2 SYDVKM. After removal of 2 bases from V and 4 bases from J, the junction contained 3 bases not matched to a gene. The CDR3 has 16 residues. CDR3 region: CASSLRGTGGTGELFF. DNA for the CDR3: TGTGCCAGCAGTTTACGCGGGACAGGGGGCACCGGGGAGCTGTTTTTT.

This chain links TRBV7-9 with TRBJ1-4; 8 nucleotides line up with TRBD1. This CDR3 region has 13 residues. Germline values: CDR1 SEHNR, CDR2 FQNEAQ (reference sequence). V gave up 5 bases and J gave up 8 bases; unmatched junction bases: 4. The CDR3 reads CASSPTGAEKLFF. The CDR3 coding sequence is TGTGCCAGCAGCCCGACAGGGGCGGAAAAACTGTTTTTT.

V is TRBV4-1 and J is TRBJ2-7, with 10 bases fitting TRBD2. The CDR3 covers 16 residues. Germline V gene lookup returns CDR1 MGHRA and CDR2 YSYEKL. The trim removed 0 bases at V and 2 bases at J, leaving 4 bases unmatched. The CDR3 loop is CASSQDSSGRAYEQYF. CDR3 DNA sequence: TGCGCCAGCAGCCAAGATTCGAGCGGGAGGGCCTACGAGCAGTACTTC.

This clone showed up just once. An end of the junction differs from the germline gene, which may be a read error. The rearrangement links TRBV5-8 to TRBJ2-7; 8 positions agree with TRBD1. Germline V gene data show CDR1 as SGHTS and CDR2 as YDEGEE. This CDR3 has 14 residues. As DNA, the CDR3 is TGTGCCAGCAACTATGACAGGGGTTCCTCCGAGCAGTACTTC. It translates to CASNYDRGSSEQYF.

V and J are TRBV12-3 or TRBV12-4 and TRBJ1-1; TRBD1 matches 7 bases. J lost 4 bases, V lost 7 bases, and 6 bases had no gene match. This CDR3 spans 13 amino acids. The CDR3 loop is CASNDREGTEAFF. As DNA, the CDR3 is TGTGCCAGCAACGACAGGGAAGGCACTGAAGCTTTCTTT.

This clone was counted once. This chain joins TRBV24-1 and TRBJ2-3, with 12 bases identical to TRBD1. Unmatched junction bases numbered 4, after V lost 5 bases and J lost 2 bases. The length of the CDR3 is 16 residues. Per the germline V gene, CDR1 is KGHDR and CDR2 is SFDVKD. This chain's CDR3 is CATSAGTGGHTDTQYF. The CDR3, as DNA: TGTGCCACCAGTGCCGGGACAGGGGGCCACACAGATACGCAGTATTTT.

The rearrangement uses TRBV7-9 and TRBJ2-7; 15 bases agree with TRBD2. V was clipped by 2 bases and J by 3 bases; unmatched bases: 8. CDR3 size: 18 residues. Germline lookup yields CDR1 SEHNR and CDR2 FQNEAQ (reference sequence). CDR3 loop: CASSLTGTSGRKSYEQYF. For the CDR3, the DNA is TGTGCCAGCAGCTTAACCGGGACTAGCGGGAGGAAAAGCTACGAGCAGTACTTC.

V and J are TRBV5-4 and TRBJ2-2, with 7 bases fitting TRBD1. Unmatched junction bases numbered 7, after V lost 5 bases and J lost 3 bases. CDR3 length: 15 residues. Per the germline V gene, CDR1 is SGHNT and CDR2 is YYREEE (reference sequence). CDR3 amino acids: CASSSRQGDTGELFF. The CDR3 region has the DNA TGTGCCAGCAGTTCTAGACAGGGAGACACCGGGGAGCTGTTTTTT. The full variable domain, its missing parts supplied by reference TRBV5-4 and TRBJ2-2, is ETGVTQSPTHLIKTRGQQVTLRCSSQSGHNTVSWYQQALGQGPQFIFQYYREEENGRGNFPPRFSGLQFPNYSSELNVNALELDDSALYLCASSSRQGDTGELFFGEGSRLTVL.

The DNA of the CDR3 is TGTGCCAGCAGCGGAAGCGGCCAAGAGACCCAGTACTTC. Residues: CASSGSGQETQYF. The chain is built from TRBV9 and TRBJ2-5; tentatively, D is TRBD2 (5 bases). The CDR3 length is 13 residues. The germline gives CDR1 SGDLS, CDR2 YYNGEE. With 3 bases removed from V and 1 base from J, the gap between germline ends came to 7 bases. Combining the CDR3 with reference TRBV9 and TRBJ2-5 gives the whole variable domain DSGVTQTPKHLITATGQRVTLRCSPRSGDLSVYWYQQSLDQGLQFLIQYYNGEERAKGNILERFSAQQFPDLHSELNLSSLELGDSALYFCASSGSGQETQYFGPGTRLLVL.

The chain recombines TRBV19 with TRBJ2-1; 7 bases are a match to TRBD2. CDR1 is LNHDA, CDR2 SQIVND, per germline (reference sequence). This CDR3 has 15 amino acids. The V and J ends lost 5 bases and 6 bases, in that order; junction bases with no gene match: 10. CDR3 protein: CASSYGGREGNEQFF. Here the CDR3 DNA reads TGTGCCAGTAGTTATGGGGGGAGGGAGGGCAATGAGCAGTTCTTC. Full variable domain (remainder filled in from reference TRBV19 and TRBJ2-1): DGGITQSPKYLFRKEGQNVTLSCEQNLNHDAMYWYRQDPGQGLRLIYYSQIVNDFQKGDIAEGYSVSREKKESFPLTVTSAQKNPTAFYLCASSYGGREGNEQFFGPGTRLTVL.

The table lists this clone with a few counts. The rearrangement links TRBV5-1 to TRBJ2-5; 10 bases are shared with TRBD1. The CDR3 has 13 residues. J lost 7 bases, V lost 0 bases, and 0 bases had no gene match. Germline V gene data show CDR1 as SGHRS and CDR2 as YFSETQ. For the CDR3, the DNA is TGCGCCAGCAGCTTGGGGACAGGGGGGACCCAGTACTTC. Amino acids: CASSLGTGGTQYF.

The rearrangement links TRBV19 to TRBJ2-7; D perhaps matches TRBD1 (6 bases). V lost 2 bases and J lost 2, with 13 bases in between. CDR1 LNHDA and CDR2 SQIVND come from the germline V gene (reference sequence). The CDR3 is made up of 15 amino acids. The chain's CDR3 is CASSILRGPTYEQYF. DNA of the CDR3: TGTGCCAGTAGTATACTCAGGGGCCCCACCTACGAGCAGTACTTC.

The chain links TRBV6-6 to TRBJ1-5, with TRBD1 matching over 8 bases. V was pared by 3 bases and J by 3 bases, with 7 bases of the junction left unmatched. The CDR3 runs 16 residues. CDR1 is MNHNY and CDR2 is SVGAGI in the germline V gene (reference sequence). The CDR3, as DNA: TGTGCCAGCAGTTATCGCCCCAGGGGGCCCAATCAGCCCCAGCATTTT. Its translation: CASSYRPRGPNQPQHF.

CDR3 region: CASIDRGGGPFF. The CDR3 DNA follows: TGTGCCAGCATCGACAGGGGAGGGGGACCTTTCTTT. This chain uses TRBV12-3 or TRBV12-4 with TRBJ1-1; 8 bases fit TRBD1. J was trimmed by 12 bases and V by 7 bases; bases with no gene match: 10. This CDR3 is 12 amino acids long.

This chain joins TRBV19 and TRBJ2-7; 8 nucleotides match TRBD2. The CDR3 loop spans 15 amino acids. J gave up 5 bases and V 6 bases, and 12 bases lay outside the gene matches. The V gene's germline CDR1 is LNHDA and CDR2 SQIVND (reference sequence). The CDR3 DNA reads as TGTGCCAGTAGCCCCCAGCGGGAGTTATACAACGAGCAGTACTTC. Amino acid sequence: CASSPQRELYNEQYF.

V usage is TRBV7-2 and J usage is TRBJ1-1; D gene unclear. Per germline, CDR1 SGHTA and CDR2 FQGNSA. V was shortened by 5 bases and J by 6 bases, with 16 bases between the two germline ends. CDR3 length equals 14 residues. CDR3 nucleotides: TGTGCCAGCAGCCCTTCAAGAATAAGCCCTGAAGCTTTCTTT. Translation: CASSPSRISPEAFF.

V and J are TRBV21-1 and TRBJ2-3; no DNA check was done on the table's D call, TRBD2. TRBV21-1 is a documented pseudogene. The CDR3 covers 14 residues. For the CDR3, the DNA is TGTGCCAGCAGCCGGCTAGTCTACACAGATACGCAGTATTTT. Amino acids: CASSRLVYTDTQYF.

The CDR3: CATSGGRNTYNEQFF. CDR3 in DNA: TGTGCCACCAGTGGGGGGCGGAATACCTACAATGAGCAGTTCTTC. The genes are TRBV24-1 and TRBJ2-1; D may be TRBD1 (6 bases). Germline values: CDR1 KGHDR, CDR2 SFDVKD. The V gene lost 5 bases and the J gene lost 2 bases, with 12 bases spanning the gap. The CDR3 runs to 15 residues.

The chain has TRBV10-3 and TRBJ1-1; a possible D gene is TRBD1 (5 bases). V was cut by 2 bases and J by 4 bases, with 8 bases left in between. This CDR3 contains 13 residues. Germline-derived CDR1 and CDR2 are ENHRY and SYGVKD. CDR3 nucleotides: TGTGCCATCAGTGAGACAGGCCCCACTGAAGCTTTCTTT. The encoded protein is CAISETGPTEAFF.

The chain is built from TRBV7-3 and TRBJ2-2; the D is unclear. V was shortened by 2 bases and J by 4 bases, with 8 bases between the two germline ends. Germline CDR1 and CDR2: SGHTA and FQGTGA. This CDR3 has 14 residues. CDR3 coding DNA: TGTGCCAGCAGCTTACAGTCCTCCACCGGGGAGCTGTTTTTT. Its protein product is CASSLQSSTGELFF.

This clone appeared a single time. The chain couples TRBV5-1 to TRBJ2-2, with 8 bases aligning to TRBD1. V dropped 4 bases and J dropped 7; count of bases not matched to a gene: 6. From germline, CDR1 is SGHRS and CDR2 YFSETQ. This CDR3 contains 14 residues. The CDR3 sequence: CASSGEQGVGELFF. The CDR3 coding sequence is TGCGCCAGCAGCGGGGAACAGGGGGTCGGGGAGCTGTTTTTT.

J is TRBJ2-7 and V is TRBV5-1; 8 bases agree with TRBD1. The CDR3 is 15 residues long. In germline, CDR1 is SGHRS, CDR2 YFSETQ. V lost 0 bases, J lost 0 bases, and 2 bases stayed unmatched. CDR3 bases: TGCGCCAGCAGCTTGGGACAGGGGTTCTCCTACGAGCAGTACTTC. As protein: CASSLGQGFSYEQYF.